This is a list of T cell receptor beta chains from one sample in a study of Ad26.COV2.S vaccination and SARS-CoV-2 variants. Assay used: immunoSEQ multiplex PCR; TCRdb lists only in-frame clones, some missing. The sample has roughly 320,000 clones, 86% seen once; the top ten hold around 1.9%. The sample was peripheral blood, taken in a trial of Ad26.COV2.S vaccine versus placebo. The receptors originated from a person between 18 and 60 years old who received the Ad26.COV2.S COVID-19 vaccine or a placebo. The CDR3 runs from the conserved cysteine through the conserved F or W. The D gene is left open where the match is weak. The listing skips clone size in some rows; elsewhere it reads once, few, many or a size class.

CDR3nt: TGTGCCAGCAGCCAACCGACAGGATGGTACTATGGCTACACCTTC
CDR3aa: CASSQPTGWYYGYTF
j_gene: TRBJ1-2
d_gene: -
v_gene: TRBV3-1/TRBV3-2
abundance: -

CDR3nt: TGTGCCAGTAGTATTCGGACAGCTCCTAGCACAGATACGCAGTATTTT
CDR3aa: CASSIRTAPSTDTQYF
j_gene: TRBJ2-3
d_gene: -
v_gene: TRBV19
abundance: -

CDR3nt: TGTGCCTGGAGTGTACTTCATGGGGTCAACAGGGGGCTTAGTAATAAGACTGAAGCTTTCTTT
CDR3aa: CAWSVLHGVNRGLSNKTEAFF
j_gene: TRBJ1-1
d_gene: TRBD1
v_gene: TRBV30
abundance: -

CDR3nt: TGCAGCGTTGAAGACGCAGGGGAACTGTTTTTT
CDR3aa: CSVEDAGELFF
j_gene: TRBJ1-4
d_gene: -
v_gene: TRBV29-1
abundance: -

CDR3nt: TGTGCCAGCAGCTTAGGGTTAAGACATAGCCCTGGAAACACCATATATTTT
CDR3aa: CASSLGLRHSPGNTIYF
j_gene: TRBJ1-3
d_gene: -
v_gene: TRBV11-2
abundance: -

CDR3nt: TGTGCCAGTAGTTCGGGACAGACAGATACGCAGTATTTT
CDR3aa: CASSSGQTDTQYF
j_gene: TRBJ2-3
d_gene: TRBD1
v_gene: TRBV19
abundance: -

CDR3nt: TGTGCCAGCAGCCAGGACGGGGGGGAGCAGTTCTTC
CDR3aa: CASSQDGGEQFF
j_gene: TRBJ2-1
d_gene: TRBD2
v_gene: TRBV3-1/TRBV3-2
abundance: -

CDR3nt: TGTGCCAGCAGCCAAGGGGAACCCAGCTACACCTTC
CDR3aa: CASSQGEPSYTF
j_gene: TRBJ1-2
d_gene: -
v_gene: TRBV3-1/TRBV3-2
abundance: -

CDR3nt: TGTGCCAGCAGCCAAGGGCCAGTATACAATGAGCAGTTCTTC
CDR3aa: CASSQGPVYNEQFF
j_gene: TRBJ2-1
d_gene: -
v_gene: TRBV3-1/TRBV3-2
abundance: -

CDR3nt: TGTGCCAGCAGTGAATTGGGACAGGGGGCAGTGGAGCTGTTTTTT
CDR3aa: CASSELGQGAVELFF
j_gene: TRBJ2-2
d_gene: TRBD1
v_gene: TRBV25-1
abundance: -

CDR3nt: TGTGCCAGCAGCCCCTCGGCTAGCGGGTTTCCAAATGAGCAGTTCTTC
CDR3aa: CASSPSASGFPNEQFF
j_gene: TRBJ2-1
d_gene: TRBD2
v_gene: TRBV6-2/TRBV6-3
abundance: -

CDR3nt: TGTGCCACCCGACAGACCCCCCGATCCTACGAGCAGTACTTC
CDR3aa: CATRQTPRSYEQYF
j_gene: TRBJ2-7
d_gene: -
v_gene: TRBV15
abundance: -

CDR3nt: TGTGCCAGCAGCGTAGGCCTGGGGGCGGACACTGAAGCTTTCTTT
CDR3aa: CASSVGLGADTEAFF
j_gene: TRBJ1-1
d_gene: -
v_gene: TRBV9
abundance: -

CDR3nt: TGTGCCAGCAGCTCCAGACAGCTCGGTAGGGAGTATGGCTACACCTTC
CDR3aa: CASSSRQLGREYGYTF
j_gene: TRBJ1-2
d_gene: -
v_gene: TRBV7-2
abundance: -

CDR3nt: TGTGCCAGCTCACCAACGGCAAGGTACGAGCAGTACTTC
CDR3aa: CASSPTARYEQYF
j_gene: TRBJ2-7
d_gene: -
v_gene: TRBV18
abundance: -

CDR3nt: TGTGCCAGCAGTGGAACCCGAGGTATAACTAACTATGGCTACACCTTC
CDR3aa: CASSGTRGITNYGYTF
j_gene: TRBJ1-2
d_gene: -
v_gene: TRBV6-1
abundance: -

CDR3nt: TGTGCCAGCAGCCTTACACCGGGCCGAGAGAATTCACCCCTCCACTTT
CDR3aa: CASSLTPGRENSPLHF
j_gene: TRBJ1-6
d_gene: -
v_gene: TRBV9
abundance: -

CDR3nt: TGTGCCAGCAGTTCCTCCCTTCGACAGGGAATAGATACGCAGTATTTT
CDR3aa: CASSSSLRQGIDTQYF
j_gene: TRBJ2-3
d_gene: TRBD1
v_gene: TRBV28
abundance: -

CDR3nt: TGTGCCAGCAGTCCCGCGGGACAGCCCCAGCATTTT
CDR3aa: CASSPAGQPQHF
j_gene: TRBJ1-5
d_gene: -
v_gene: TRBV7-6
abundance: -

CDR3nt: TGTGCCAGCAGTGAAGTGCAGGTAACTGAAGCTTTCTTT
CDR3aa: CASSEVQVTEAFF
j_gene: TRBJ1-1
d_gene: -
v_gene: TRBV2
abundance: once

CDR3nt: TGTGCCAGCAGCCGAGGGCGGGACAGGGTCAATGAGCAGTTCTTC
CDR3aa: CASSRGRDRVNEQFF
j_gene: TRBJ2-1
d_gene: TRBD1
v_gene: TRBV11-2
abundance: -

CDR3nt: TGTGCCAGCAGCGATTCGGGACACCTGAACACTGAAGCTTTCTTT
CDR3aa: CASSDSGHLNTEAFF
j_gene: TRBJ1-1
d_gene: -
v_gene: TRBV9
abundance: -

CDR3nt: TGTGCCAGTAGTATATCGTCGAGGGGAGAGACCCAGTACTTC
CDR3aa: CASSISSRGETQYF
j_gene: TRBJ2-5
d_gene: -
v_gene: TRBV19
abundance: -

CDR3nt: TGCGCCAGCAGCCAAGAGGGTACAGGGAGGGGGTCCGAGCAGTACTTC
CDR3aa: CASSQEGTGRGSEQYF
j_gene: TRBJ2-7
d_gene: -
v_gene: TRBV4-3
abundance: -

CDR3nt: TGTGCCAGCAGTGCTCCAGGGGCGGGCTACACCTTC
CDR3aa: CASSAPGAGYTF
j_gene: TRBJ1-2
d_gene: -
v_gene: TRBV25-1
abundance: -

CDR3nt: TGTGCCAGCAGCCGGGACCGAAATCAGCCCCAGCATTTT
CDR3aa: CASSRDRNQPQHF
j_gene: TRBJ1-5
d_gene: -
v_gene: TRBV2
abundance: once

CDR3nt: TGTGCCAGCAGCTCCGGGACAGGCCGGAATTCACCCCTCCACTTT
CDR3aa: CASSSGTGRNSPLHF
j_gene: TRBJ1-6
d_gene: TRBD1
v_gene: TRBV11-1
abundance: -

CDR3nt: TGCAGTGCTCGTGGACTTAGCGGAAGCTCCTACAATGAGCAGTTCTTC
CDR3aa: CSARGLSGSSYNEQFF
j_gene: TRBJ2-1
d_gene: -
v_gene: TRBV20-1
abundance: -

CDR3nt: TGTGCCAGCAGTGAAGCTCCAGGGAACTATGGCTACACCTTC
CDR3aa: CASSEAPGNYGYTF
j_gene: TRBJ1-2
d_gene: -
v_gene: TRBV6-1
abundance: few

CDR3nt: TGTGCCAGCAGCTTAGGGCAGGACACGACCCGGAACATTCAGTACTTC
CDR3aa: CASSLGQDTTRNIQYF
j_gene: TRBJ2-4
d_gene: -
v_gene: TRBV7-2
abundance: -

CDR3nt: TGCAGTGCTAGTCCCCTCCGATTGGATGTCTCCTACGAGCAGTACTTC
CDR3aa: CSASPLRLDVSYEQYF
j_gene: TRBJ2-7
d_gene: -
v_gene: TRBV20-1
abundance: -

CDR3nt: TGTGCCTGGAGTCGCGATAGCACAGATACGCAGTATTTT
CDR3aa: CAWSRDSTDTQYF
j_gene: TRBJ2-3
d_gene: -
v_gene: TRBV30
abundance: -

CDR3nt: TGTGCCATCAGCAGACAGGGGGATAGCAATCAGCCCCAGCATTTT
CDR3aa: CAISRQGDSNQPQHF
j_gene: TRBJ1-5
d_gene: TRBD1
v_gene: TRBV10-3
abundance: -

CDR3nt: TGCGCCAGCAGTGATTCGTCGGGGCCGTACCAAGAGACCCAGTACTTC
CDR3aa: CASSDSSGPYQETQYF
j_gene: TRBJ2-5
d_gene: -
v_gene: TRBV10-1
abundance: -

CDR3nt: TGTGCCAGCAGCTTCCCGGGGGGGACTGAAGCTTTCTTT
CDR3aa: CASSFPGGTEAFF
j_gene: TRBJ1-1
d_gene: -
v_gene: TRBV7-9
abundance: few

CDR3nt: TGTGCCAGCAGTGACAACCATAGCAATCAGCCCCAGCATTTT
CDR3aa: CASSDNHSNQPQHF
j_gene: TRBJ1-5
d_gene: -
v_gene: TRBV6-1
abundance: few

CDR3nt: TGTGCCAGCAGCGTGTTGGCGGAGAACACTGAAGCTTTCTTT
CDR3aa: CASSVLAENTEAFF
j_gene: TRBJ1-1
d_gene: -
v_gene: TRBV9
abundance: once